Listed here are 18 T cell receptor beta chains from one sample, sequenced in a study of identical twins. MiXCR, run by TCRdb on the 5' RACE reads, gives a single entry per CDR3 protein. The sample comprises roughly 690,000 distinct CDR3 sequences, 21% of which are singletons, and over 4% rests with the top ten. These data were also filed under a second study, of T cells expressing NK-cell markers.

Sequenced: PBMCs. These receptors were obtained from a young woman in good health.

The chain uses TRBV2 and TRBJ1-1; maybe TRBD1 (6 bases). Germline V gene data show CDR1 as SNHLY and CDR2 as FYNNEI. The CDR3 has 15 amino acids. Between the trimmed V and J ends, which lost 4 bases and 0 bases, there was a span of 12 bases. CDR3 amino acids: CASSVGGAMNTEAFF. Written as DNA, the CDR3 is TGTGCCAGCAGTGTTGGGGGGGCCATGAACACTGAAGCTTTCTTT. Full variable domain (outside the CDR3, taken from reference TRBV2 and TRBJ1-1): EPEVTQTPSHQVTQMGQEVILRCVPISNHLYFYWYRQILGQKVEFLVSFYNNEISEKSEIFDDQFSVERPDGSNFTLKIRSTKLEDSAMYFCASSVGGAMNTEAFFGQGTRLTVV.

The chain joins TRBV4-3 to TRBJ2-7; D gene ambiguous. The CDR3 runs 13 residues. V was shortened by 5 bases and J by 0 bases, with 8 bases between the two germline ends. Germline assignment: CDR1 LGHNA and CDR2 YSLEER. In DNA form, the CDR3 reads TGCGCCAGCAGCAGCCGGCTCTCCTACGAGCAGTACTTC. Its protein is CASSSRLSYEQYF.

V is TRBV7-2 and J is TRBJ2-1; D remains ambiguous. V was clipped by 5 bases and J by 9 bases, with 11 bases between them. CDR1 is SGHTA, CDR2 FQGNSA, per germline. The CDR3 loop spans 12 amino acids. This chain's CDR3 is CASSPLPGEQFF. The CDR3, as DNA: TGTGCCAGCAGCCCCCTCCCGGGTGAGCAGTTCTTC.

The rearrangement joins TRBV18 to TRBJ2-1; 8 nucleotides match TRBD1. This CDR3 region has 13 residues. V gave up 4 bases and J gave up 14 bases; unmatched junction bases: 10. Germline V gives CDR1 KGHSH, CDR2 LQKENI. Here the CDR3 DNA reads TGTGCCAGCTCACAGGATCGGGACAGGCCAAAGTTCTTC. Translated, it gives CASSQDRDRPKFF. The whole variable domain, remainder taken from reference TRBV18 and TRBJ2-1, is NAGVMQNPRHLVRRRGQEARLRCSPMKGHSHVYWYRQLPEEGLKFMVYLQKENIIDESGMPKERFSAEFPKEGPSILRIQQVVRGDSAAYFCASSQDRDRPKFFGPGTRLTVL.

The chain carries TRBV20-1 and TRBJ2-5; TRBD2 is a possible D gene (6 bases). V shed 2 bases and J shed 5 bases, with 12 bases lying between them. CDR3 length: 13 residues. CDR1 and CDR2 (germline): DFQATT, SNEGSKA (reference sequence). The CDR3 nucleotides read TGCAGTGCTAGAATGGGGAGGCGGGAGACCCAGTACTTC. This codes for CSARMGRRETQYF.

This clonotype was found once. The rearrangement joins TRBV2 to TRBJ2-2, with D perhaps matching TRBD1 (6 bases). The germline V gene has CDR1 SNHLY and CDR2 FYNNEI. V dropped 5 bases and J dropped 1 base, with 11 bases sitting between them. The CDR3 is 15 amino acids. The CDR3 DNA follows: TGTGCCAGCAGTATACAGGGAAAGAACACCGGGGAGCTGTTTTTT. Its translation is CASSIQGKNTGELFF.

V and J are TRBV5-1 and TRBJ2-1, with 8 nucleotides matching TRBD1. The CDR3 contains 13 residues. Germline trimming cut 6 bases from V and 8 bases from J; bases unmatched to any gene: 7. The germline gives CDR1 SGHRS, CDR2 YFSETQ. The CDR3 spells CASTRQGFHEQFF. CDR3 bases: TGCGCCAGCACGAGACAGGGGTTCCATGAGCAGTTCTTC. The full variable domain, rest sourced from reference TRBV5-1 and TRBJ2-1, is KAGVTQTPRYLIKTRGQQVTLSCSPISGHRSVSWYQQTPGQGLQFLFEYFSETQRNKGNFPGRFSGRQFSNSRSEMNVSTLELGDSALYLCASTRQGFHEQFFGPGTRLTVL.

This clonotype was detected ten times or more. This rearrangement joins TRBV12-3 or TRBV12-4 to TRBJ1-5; D is unresolved. The V end lost 2 bases, the J end lost 2 bases, and 4 bases lay between the germline ends. The CDR3 runs 13 residues. CDR3 nucleotides: TGTGCCAGCAGTTTACTGCGCAATCAGCCCCAGCATTTT. The encoded protein is CASSLLRNQPQHF.

The J gene is TRBJ2-3, the V gene TRBV29-1; D may be TRBD2 (6 bases). The CDR3 loop spans 15 amino acids. Deletions cut 7 bases from V and 2 bases from J, with 19 bases between. Germline lookup yields CDR1 SQVTM and CDR2 ANQGSEA. The CDR3 coding sequence is TGCAGCGCCACGGGACGGGGGATGGACACAGATACGCAGTATTTT. Its translation is CSATGRGMDTDTQYF.

This chain joins TRBV2 and TRBJ1-2; D not certain. The V and J ends lost 4 bases and 8 bases respectively, with 14 bases between them. Germline CDR1 SNHLY, CDR2 FYNNEI. The length of the CDR3 is 13 residues. The CDR3 DNA reads TGTGCCAGCAGTGGACGAATAACTATCGGCTACACCTTC. This translates into CASSGRITIGYTF.

The rearrangement links TRBV7-9 to TRBJ2-1; D possibly matches TRBD1 or TRBD2 (5 bases each). From germline, CDR1 is SEHNR and CDR2 FQNEAQ (reference sequence). The CDR3 has 14 amino acids. Trimming took off 6 bases at V and 4 bases at J, with 13 bases between the two ends. CDR3 in amino acids: CASRPPGPYNEQFF. The CDR3 DNA follows: TGTGCCAGCAGGCCTCCGGGACCATACAATGAGCAGTTCTTC.

The chain carries TRBV24-1 and TRBJ2-2; no clear D. V lost 3 bases and J lost 7, with 5 bases in between. There are 12 residues in the CDR3. The germline gives CDR1 KGHDR, CDR2 SFDVKD. The CDR3 sequence is CATSDPGGELFF. The CDR3 bases are TGTGCCACCAGTGATCCGGGCGGGGAGCTGTTTTTT.

The J gene is TRBJ2-3, the V gene TRBV7-9; D is ambiguous. The CDR3 has 15 amino acids. The V gene's germline CDR1 is SEHNR and CDR2 FQNEAQ (reference sequence). Trimming took 4 bases from V and 6 from J, leaving 17 bases between them. CDR3 sequence (DNA): TGTGCCAGCAGCTCGATGGAGACCCTTGCGGATACGCAGTATTTT. Translation: CASSSMETLADTQYF.

This rearrangement joins TRBV5-6 to TRBJ2-1, with 13 bases aligning to TRBD2. CDR1 and CDR2 (germline): SGHDT, YYEEEE. V gave up 6 bases and J gave up 5 bases; unmatched junction bases: 11. This CDR3 is built from 17 residues. The CDR3 nucleotides are TGTGCCAGCACCGAAATTGCCGGGACTAGCGGGAACAATGAGCAGTTCTTC. It yields the protein CASTEIAGTSGNNEQFF.

This chain links TRBV7-9 with TRBJ2-7; tentatively, D is TRBD1 (6 bases). The CDR3 is 13 residues long. Trimming removed 4 bases from V and 5 bases from J, with 12 bases in between. Germline CDR1 reads SEHNR; CDR2 reads FQNEAQ (reference sequence). The CDR3 sequence: CASSYFGTHEQYF. For the CDR3, the DNA is TGTGCCAGCAGCTACTTCGGGACACACGAGCAGTACTTC.

This clonotype turned up a few times. This rearrangement joins TRBV20-1 to TRBJ2-1, with 7 bases identical to TRBD1. Germline V gene lookup returns CDR1 DFQATT and CDR2 SNEGSKA (reference sequence). The CDR3 covers 14 residues. The J segment lost 4 bases and the V segment lost 8 bases, leaving 11 bases of the junction unmatched. DNA of the CDR3: TGCAGTCTACTCCCAGGGGGTTCATACAATGAGCAGTTCTTC. Translated, it gives CSLLPGGSYNEQFF.

This clonotype was observed a handful of times. The chain uses TRBV20-1 and TRBJ2-5, with D unresolved. The length of the CDR3 is 14 residues. Germline V gene data show CDR1 as DFQATT and CDR2 as SNEGSKA (reference sequence). V lost 3 bases, J lost 2 bases, and 13 bases lay in between. This chain's CDR3 is CSASGSRRQETQYF. The CDR3 bases are TGCAGTGCTAGTGGTAGCCGAAGACAAGAGACCCAGTACTTC.

The V call is TRBV29-1, the J call TRBJ2-7; D remains ambiguous. Between the trimmed V and J ends, which lost 4 bases and 3 bases, there was a span of 13 bases. The CDR3 has 13 residues. Germline V gives CDR1 SQVTM, CDR2 ANQGSEA. CDR3 nucleotides: TGCAGCGTTGTTCGTGGAACCAACTACGAGCAGTACTTC. Residues: CSVVRGTNYEQYF.